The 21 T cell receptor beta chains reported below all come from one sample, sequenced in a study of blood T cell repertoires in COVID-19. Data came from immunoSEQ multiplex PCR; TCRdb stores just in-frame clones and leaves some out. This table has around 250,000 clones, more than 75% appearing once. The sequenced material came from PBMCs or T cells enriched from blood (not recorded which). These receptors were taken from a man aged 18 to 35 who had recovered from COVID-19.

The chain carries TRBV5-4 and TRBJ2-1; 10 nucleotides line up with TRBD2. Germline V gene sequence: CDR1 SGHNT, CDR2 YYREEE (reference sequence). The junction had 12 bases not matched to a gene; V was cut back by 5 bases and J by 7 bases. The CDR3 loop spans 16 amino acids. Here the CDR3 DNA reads TGTGCCAGCAGACACAGCGGGGGGGCCGGGGGAAATGAGCAGTTCTTC. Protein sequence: CASRHSGGAGGNEQFF. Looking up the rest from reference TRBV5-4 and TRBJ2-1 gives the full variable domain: ETGVTQSPTHLIKTRGQQVTLRCSSQSGHNTVSWYQQALGQGPQFIFQYYREEENGRGNFPPRFSGLQFPNYSSELNVNALELDDSALYLCASRHSGGAGGNEQFFGPGTRLTVL.

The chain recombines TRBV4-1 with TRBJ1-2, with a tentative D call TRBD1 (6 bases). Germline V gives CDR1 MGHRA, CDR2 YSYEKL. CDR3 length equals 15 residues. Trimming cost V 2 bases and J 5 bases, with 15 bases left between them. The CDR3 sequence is CASSQFVRGRYGYTF. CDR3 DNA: TGCGCCAGCAGCCAATTCGTCAGGGGTCGGTATGGCTACACCTTC.

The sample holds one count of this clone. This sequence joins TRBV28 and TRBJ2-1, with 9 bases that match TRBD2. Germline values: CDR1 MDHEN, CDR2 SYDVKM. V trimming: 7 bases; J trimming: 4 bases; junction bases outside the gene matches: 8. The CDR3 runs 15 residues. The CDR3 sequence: CASTLAGIRYNEQFF. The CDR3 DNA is TGTGCCAGCACCCTAGCGGGAATTAGGTACAATGAGCAGTTCTTC.

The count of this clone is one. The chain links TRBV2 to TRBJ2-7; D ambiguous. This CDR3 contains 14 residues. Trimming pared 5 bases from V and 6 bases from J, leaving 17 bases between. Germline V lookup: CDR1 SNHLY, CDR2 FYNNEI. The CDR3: CASSIAPGRIEQYF. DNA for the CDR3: TGTGCCAGCAGTATCGCCCCGGGTCGGATCGAGCAGTACTTC.

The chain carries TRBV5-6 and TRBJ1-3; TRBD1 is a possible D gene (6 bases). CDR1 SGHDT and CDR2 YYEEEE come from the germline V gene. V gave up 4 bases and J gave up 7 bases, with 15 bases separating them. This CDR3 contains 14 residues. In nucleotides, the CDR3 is TGTGCCAGCAGCCGGGGACAACGAGGGAACACCATATATTTT. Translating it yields CASSRGQRGNTIYF. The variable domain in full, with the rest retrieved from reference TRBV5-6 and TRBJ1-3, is DAGVTQSPTHLIKTRGQQVTLRCSPKSGHDTVSWYQQALGQGPQFIFQYYEEEERQRGNFPDRFSGHQFPNYSSELNVNALLLGDSALYLCASSRGQRGNTIYFGEGSWLTVV.

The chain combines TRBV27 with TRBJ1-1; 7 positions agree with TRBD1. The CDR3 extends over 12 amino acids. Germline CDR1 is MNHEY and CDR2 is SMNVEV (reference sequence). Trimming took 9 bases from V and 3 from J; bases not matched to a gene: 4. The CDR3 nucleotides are TGTGCCAGTCGGACAGGCTACACTGAAGCTTTCTTT. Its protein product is CASRTGYTEAFF.

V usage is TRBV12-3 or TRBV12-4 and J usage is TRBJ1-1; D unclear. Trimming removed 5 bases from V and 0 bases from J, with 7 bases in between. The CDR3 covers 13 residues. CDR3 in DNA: TGTGCCAGCAGTCAACAGCTGAACACTGAAGCTTTCTTT. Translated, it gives CASSQQLNTEAFF.

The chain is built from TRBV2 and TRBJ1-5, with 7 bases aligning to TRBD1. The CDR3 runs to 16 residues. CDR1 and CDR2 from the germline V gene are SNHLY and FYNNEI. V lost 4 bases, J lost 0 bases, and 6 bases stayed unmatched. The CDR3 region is CASSVTGELSNQPQHF. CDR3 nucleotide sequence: TGTGCCAGCAGTGTTACAGGGGAACTTAGCAATCAGCCCCAGCATTTT.

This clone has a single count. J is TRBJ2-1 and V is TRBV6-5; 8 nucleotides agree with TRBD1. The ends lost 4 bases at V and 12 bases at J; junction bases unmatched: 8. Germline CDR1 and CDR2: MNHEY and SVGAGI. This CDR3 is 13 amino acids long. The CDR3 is CASSSQGGQGQFF. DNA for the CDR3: TGTGCCAGCAGTTCACAGGGGGGACAAGGGCAGTTCTTC.

The CDR3 nucleotides read TGCAGCGTCCCCCGGGACAGCGGGAACACTGAAGCTTTCTTT. This translates into CSVPRDSGNTEAFF. The chain joins TRBV29-1 to TRBJ1-1; 7 positions match TRBD1. This CDR3 is built from 14 residues. J lost 1 base, V lost 6 bases, and 8 bases had no gene match. Germline-derived CDR1 and CDR2 are SQVTM and ANQGSEA. The whole variable domain, filled in from reference TRBV29-1 and TRBJ1-1, reads SAVISQKPSRDICQRGTSLTIQCQVDSQVTMMFWYRQQPGQSLTLIATANQGSEATYESGFVIDKFPISRPNLTFSTLTVSNMSPEDSSIYLCSVPRDSGNTEAFFGQGTRLTVV.

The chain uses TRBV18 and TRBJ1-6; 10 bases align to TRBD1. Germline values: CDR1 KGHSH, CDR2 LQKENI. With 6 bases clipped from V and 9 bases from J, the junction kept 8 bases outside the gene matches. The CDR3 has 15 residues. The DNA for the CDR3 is TGTGCCAGCTCGCGGGGACAGGGGTTTTTTTCACCCCTCCACTTT. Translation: CASSRGQGFFSPLHF.

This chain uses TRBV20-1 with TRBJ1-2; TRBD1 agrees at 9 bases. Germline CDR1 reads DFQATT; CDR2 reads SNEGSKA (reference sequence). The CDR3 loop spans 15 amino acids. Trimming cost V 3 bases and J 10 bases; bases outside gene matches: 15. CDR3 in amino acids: CSASTGTGKGLAYTF. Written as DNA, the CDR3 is TGCAGTGCTAGTACCGGGACAGGGAAAGGGTTAGCCTACACCTTC.

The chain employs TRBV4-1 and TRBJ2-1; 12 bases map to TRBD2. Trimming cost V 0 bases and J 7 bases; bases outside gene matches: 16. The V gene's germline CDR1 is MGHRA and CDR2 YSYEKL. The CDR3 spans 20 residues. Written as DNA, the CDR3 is TGCGCCAGCAGCCAAGATCTTGGTACTAGCGGGAGGCCGGGGGGGAATGAGCAGTTCTTC. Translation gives CASSQDLGTSGRPGGNEQFF.

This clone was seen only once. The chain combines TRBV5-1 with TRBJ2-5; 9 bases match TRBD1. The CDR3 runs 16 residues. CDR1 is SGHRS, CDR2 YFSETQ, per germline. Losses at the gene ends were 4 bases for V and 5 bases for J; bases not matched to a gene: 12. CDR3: CASSVFGTGSRETQYF. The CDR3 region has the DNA TGCGCCAGCAGCGTTTTCGGGACAGGGTCCCGGGAGACCCAGTACTTC.

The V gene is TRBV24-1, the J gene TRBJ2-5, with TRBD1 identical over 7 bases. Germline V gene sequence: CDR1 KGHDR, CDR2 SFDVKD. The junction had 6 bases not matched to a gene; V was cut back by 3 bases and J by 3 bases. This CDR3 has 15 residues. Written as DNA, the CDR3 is TGTGCCACCAGTGATGTGGAGACAGGGAAAGAGACCCAGTACTTC. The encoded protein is CATSDVETGKETQYF.

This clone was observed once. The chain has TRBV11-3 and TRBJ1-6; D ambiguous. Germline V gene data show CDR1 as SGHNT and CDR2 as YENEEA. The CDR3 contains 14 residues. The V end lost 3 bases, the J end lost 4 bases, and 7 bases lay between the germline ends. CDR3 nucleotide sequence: TGTGCCAGCAGCTTTCGTCAGTATAATTCACCCCTCCACTTT. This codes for CASSFRQYNSPLHF.

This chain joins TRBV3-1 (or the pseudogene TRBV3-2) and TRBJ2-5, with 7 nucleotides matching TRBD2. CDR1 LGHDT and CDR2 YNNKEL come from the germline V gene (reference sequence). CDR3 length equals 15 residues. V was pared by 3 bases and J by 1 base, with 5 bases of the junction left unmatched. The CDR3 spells CASSQIPSGQETQYF. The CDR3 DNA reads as TGTGCCAGCAGCCAGATACCTAGCGGCCAAGAGACCCAGTACTTC.

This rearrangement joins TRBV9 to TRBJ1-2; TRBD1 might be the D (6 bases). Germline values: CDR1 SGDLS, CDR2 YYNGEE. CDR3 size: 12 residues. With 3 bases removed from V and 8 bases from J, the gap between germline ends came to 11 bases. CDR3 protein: CASSEGDKGYTF. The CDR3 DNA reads TGTGCCAGCAGCGAGGGGGACAAAGGCTACACCTTC.

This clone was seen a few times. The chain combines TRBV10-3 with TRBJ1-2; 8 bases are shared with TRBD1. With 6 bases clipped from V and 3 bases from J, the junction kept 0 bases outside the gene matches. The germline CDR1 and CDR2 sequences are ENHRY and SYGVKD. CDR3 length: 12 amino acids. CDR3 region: CAIRQGDYGYTF. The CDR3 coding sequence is TGTGCCATCAGACAGGGGGACTATGGCTACACCTTC.

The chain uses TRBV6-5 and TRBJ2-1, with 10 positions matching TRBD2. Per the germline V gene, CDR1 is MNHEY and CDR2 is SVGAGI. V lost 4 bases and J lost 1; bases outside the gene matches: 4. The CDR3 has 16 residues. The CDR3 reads CASSSSGSGSYNEQFF. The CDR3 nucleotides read TGTGCCAGCAGTTCTAGCGGGAGCGGATCCTACAATGAGCAGTTCTTC.

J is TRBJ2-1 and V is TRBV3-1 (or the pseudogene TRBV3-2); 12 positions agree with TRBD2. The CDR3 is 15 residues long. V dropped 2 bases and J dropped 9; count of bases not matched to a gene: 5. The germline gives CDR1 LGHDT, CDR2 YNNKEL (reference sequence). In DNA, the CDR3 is TGTGCCAGCAGCCAACTAGCGGGGGGGCTTAGTGAGCAGTTCTTC. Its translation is CASSQLAGGLSEQFF.